This T cell receptor beta chain appears in the sequencing data of a study of T cells after yellow fever vaccination. Regarding the study as a whole: Abundant clonotypes (contaminants from the bulk population) could be present in FACS-sorted repertoires.

5'RACE template switching generated TCR cDNA, adding a universal primer site and UMIs. TCRdb re-called the 5' RACE reads through MiXCR, storing one row per CDR3 protein. The sample lists about 340,000 distinct CDR3 sequences; about 4% were seen once. The table lists this clonotype with many counts. Its antigen is currently unknown. The CDR3 sequence is 14 residues long. Germline CDR1 and CDR2: SGHTA and FQGNSA. V lost 2 bases and J lost 2, with 8 bases in between. This specimen was PBMCs, taken 5 days after the yellow fever booster vaccination. This clonotype originated in a man in his late teens or twenties who received the YFV17D yellow fever vaccine. This sequence joins TRBV7-2 and TRBJ2-3; no definite D call. CDR3 DNA: TGTGCCAGCAGCTTATCTTACTCCACAGATACGCAGTATTTT. Translation gives CASSLSYSTDTQYF. The full variable domain, its missing parts supplied by reference TRBV7-2 and TRBJ2-3, is GAGVSQSPSNKVTEKGKDVELRCDPISGHTALYWYRQSLGQGLEFLIYFQGNSAPDKSGLPSDRFSAERTGGSVSTLTIQRTQQEDSAVYLCASSLSYSTDTQYFGPGTRLTVL.